The rows below give T cell receptor beta chains drawn from one sample of a study of beta chain features in type 1 diabetes. Here immunoSEQ multiplex PCR was the method, and the copy in TCRdb shows in-frame clones only, minus some. The sample yields about 360,000 clones, around 12% seen once. Sequencing used naive CD4+ T cells from blood. The source of these receptors is a man between 18 and 29 years old in good health. The CDR3 runs from the conserved cysteine through the conserved F or W. The order of the fields is CDR3 protein, CDR3 DNA, clone size, D gene, J gene, V gene. D genes are given only for firm matches. Rows may omit the clone size; those that give it use once, few, many or a size class.

CDR3 protein: CASSLGDSEAFF; CDR3 DNA: TGTGCCAGCAGTTTAGGGGACAGTGAAGCTTTCTTT; clone size: NA; D gene: TRBD1; J gene: TRBJ1-1; V gene: TRBV28
CDR3 protein: CASSQSGTRGTEAFF; CDR3 DNA: TGTGCCAGCAGCCAATCCGGGACAAGGGGCACTGAAGCTTTCTTT; clone size: NA; D gene: NA; J gene: TRBJ1-1; V gene: TRBV4-2
CDR3 protein: CASSNPPTSPSTDTQYF; CDR3 DNA: TGTGCCAGCAGCAACCCCCCTACGTCTCCTAGCACAGATACGCAGTATTTT; clone size: NA; D gene: NA; J gene: TRBJ2-3; V gene: TRBV11-1
CDR3 protein: CASSQARLAGGANEQFF; CDR3 DNA: TGCGCCAGCAGCCAAGCAAGATTAGCGGGAGGGGCGAATGAGCAGTTCTTC; clone size: few; D gene: TRBD2; J gene: TRBJ2-1; V gene: TRBV4-3
CDR3 protein: CASSLEGRLGANEAFF; CDR3 DNA: TGTGCCAGCAGCCTAGAGGGCCGTTTAGGTGCGAATGAAGCTTTCTTT; clone size: few; D gene: NA; J gene: TRBJ1-1; V gene: TRBV14
CDR3 protein: CASSYPGTRATEAFF; CDR3 DNA: TGTGCCAGCAGTTACCCCGGGACTCGTGCGACTGAAGCTTTCTTT; clone size: NA; D gene: NA; J gene: TRBJ1-1; V gene: TRBV6-5
CDR3 protein: CASSLTGTGRSYNEQFF; CDR3 DNA: TGTGCCAGCTCACTAACCGGGACAGGGCGATCCTACAATGAGCAGTTCTTC; clone size: NA; D gene: TRBD1; J gene: TRBJ2-1; V gene: TRBV18
CDR3 protein: CASSSTGVRGNEQFF; CDR3 DNA: TGCGCCAGCAGCTCTACAGGGGTGAGAGGCAATGAGCAGTTCTTC; clone size: few; D gene: TRBD1; J gene: TRBJ2-1; V gene: TRBV5-1
CDR3 protein: CASSQELGGTNSPLHF; CDR3 DNA: TGTGCCAGCAGCCAAGAACTGGGAGGCACGAATTCACCCCTCCACTTT; clone size: NA; D gene: NA; J gene: TRBJ1-6; V gene: TRBV14
CDR3 protein: CASRSGTDIGELFF; CDR3 DNA: TGCGCCAGCAGGTCCGGGACAGATATCGGGGAGCTGTTTTTT; clone size: NA; D gene: TRBD1; J gene: TRBJ2-2; V gene: TRBV4-3
CDR3 protein: CASTRKGMDEKLFF; CDR3 DNA: TGTGCCAGCACCCGGAAGGGGATGGATGAAAAACTGTTTTTT; clone size: few; D gene: NA; J gene: TRBJ1-4; V gene: TRBV5-6
CDR3 protein: CASSPGLVGRNEQFF; CDR3 DNA: TGTGCCAGCAGCCCCGGACTAGTTGGTCGGAATGAGCAGTTCTTC; clone size: few; D gene: TRBD2; J gene: TRBJ2-1; V gene: TRBV5-4
CDR3 protein: CASSAGVPNYGYTF; CDR3 DNA: TGTGCCAGCAGCGCCGGGGTGCCTAACTATGGCTACACCTTC; clone size: NA; D gene: NA; J gene: TRBJ1-2; V gene: TRBV9
CDR3 protein: CASSLWLTSGSYEQYF; CDR3 DNA: TGTGCCAGCAGCTTATGGTTAACTAGCGGCTCCTACGAGCAGTACTTC; clone size: NA; D gene: TRBD2; J gene: TRBJ2-7; V gene: TRBV7-2
CDR3 protein: CASSPRIRLNEQFF; CDR3 DNA: TGTGCCAGCAGCCCCAGGATCCGCCTCAATGAGCAGTTCTTC; clone size: many; D gene: NA; J gene: TRBJ2-1; V gene: TRBV7-2
CDR3 protein: CASSLGGPETQYF; CDR3 DNA: TGTGCCAGCAGCTTGGGAGGGCCGGAGACCCAGTACTTC; clone size: few; D gene: NA; J gene: TRBJ2-5; V gene: TRBV5-4
CDR3 protein: CASKVQADDNYGYTF; CDR3 DNA: TGTGCCAGTAAAGTACAGGCCGACGATAACTATGGCTACACCTTC; clone size: NA; D gene: NA; J gene: TRBJ1-2; V gene: TRBV19
CDR3 protein: CSVRDRIYEQYF; CDR3 DNA: TGCAGCGTTAGGGACAGAATCTACGAGCAGTACTTC; clone size: many; D gene: TRBD1; J gene: TRBJ2-7; V gene: TRBV29-1
CDR3 protein: CASSLARTDTQYF; CDR3 DNA: TGTGCCAGCAGCTTGGCTCGCACAGATACGCAGTATTTT; clone size: few; D gene: NA; J gene: TRBJ2-3; V gene: TRBV5-4
CDR3 protein: CASSEQADINQPQHF; CDR3 DNA: TGTGCCAGTAGTGAACAGGCCGATATCAATCAGCCCCAGCATTTT; clone size: NA; D gene: NA; J gene: TRBJ1-5; V gene: TRBV19
CDR3 protein: CASSFWGQGHYEQYF; CDR3 DNA: TGTGCCAGCAGTTTTTGGGGACAGGGCCACTACGAGCAGTACTTC; clone size: NA; D gene: TRBD1; J gene: TRBJ2-7; V gene: TRBV28
CDR3 protein: CASSQDIKGQRNEKLFF; CDR3 DNA: TGTGCCAGCAGCCAAGATATCAAGGGACAGCGTAATGAAAAACTGTTTTTT; clone size: few; D gene: TRBD1; J gene: TRBJ1-4; V gene: TRBV14
CDR3 protein: CASRPAGGGLEPQHF; CDR3 DNA: TGTGCCAGCAGACCAGCTGGGGGCGGCTTAGAGCCCCAGCATTTT; clone size: few; D gene: NA; J gene: TRBJ1-5; V gene: TRBV27
CDR3 protein: CASSFADISNTGELFF; CDR3 DNA: TGTGCCAGCAGCTTTGCTGACATATCGAACACCGGGGAGCTGTTTTTT; clone size: NA; D gene: NA; J gene: TRBJ2-2; V gene: TRBV5-6
CDR3 protein: CASSSWVRLGYTF; CDR3 DNA: TGTGCCAGCAGCTCCTGGGTCAGACTCGGCTACACCTTC; clone size: few; D gene: NA; J gene: TRBJ1-2; V gene: TRBV7-9
CDR3 protein: CAISPHFGGRETGELFF; CDR3 DNA: TGTGCCATCAGTCCCCATTTTGGAGGGAGGGAAACCGGGGAGCTGTTTTTT; clone size: few; D gene: TRBD2; J gene: TRBJ2-2; V gene: TRBV10-3
CDR3 protein: CASSLGTGGADTQYF; CDR3 DNA: TGTGCCAGCAGCCTGGGGACAGGGGGTGCAGATACGCAGTATTTT; clone size: few; D gene: TRBD1; J gene: TRBJ2-3; V gene: TRBV7-7
CDR3 protein: CASSIARATNYGYTF; CDR3 DNA: TGTGCCAGTAGTATTGCCAGGGCAACTAACTATGGCTACACCTTC; clone size: few; D gene: NA; J gene: TRBJ1-2; V gene: TRBV19
CDR3 protein: CASSFRETNYNEQFF; CDR3 DNA: TGTGCCAGCAGCTTCCGGGAAACGAACTACAATGAGCAGTTCTTC; clone size: few; D gene: NA; J gene: TRBJ2-1; V gene: TRBV7-2
CDR3 protein: CASSQDRGRQFF; CDR3 DNA: TGCGCCAGCAGCCAGGACAGGGGTCGGCAGTTCTTC; clone size: NA; D gene: TRBD1; J gene: TRBJ2-1; V gene: TRBV5-1
CDR3 protein: CASSLRGQATDTQYF; CDR3 DNA: TGTGCCAGCAGTCTCCGGGGACAGGCCACAGATACGCAGTATTTT; clone size: many; D gene: TRBD1; J gene: TRBJ2-3; V gene: TRBV7-3
CDR3 protein: CASSGSGRAWDEQFF; CDR3 DNA: TGTGCCAGCAGCGGGAGCGGGAGGGCGTGGGATGAGCAGTTCTTC; clone size: few; D gene: TRBD2; J gene: TRBJ2-1; V gene: TRBV11-3
CDR3 protein: CASSLPTSGRPPTGELFF; CDR3 DNA: TGCGCCAGCAGCCTACCGACTAGCGGGAGGCCCCCCACCGGGGAGCTGTTTTTT; clone size: few; D gene: TRBD2; J gene: TRBJ2-2; V gene: TRBV5-1
CDR3 protein: CASSIQGSTEAFF; CDR3 DNA: TGTGCCAGCAGCATACAGGGTTCTACTGAAGCTTTCTTT; clone size: NA; D gene: NA; J gene: TRBJ1-1; V gene: TRBV7-9
CDR3 protein: CASSRLAGGPTKNIQYF; CDR3 DNA: TGTGCCAGCAGCCGATTAGCGGGAGGGCCGACCAAAAACATTCAGTACTTC; clone size: NA; D gene: TRBD2; J gene: TRBJ2-4; V gene: TRBV9
CDR3 protein: CASSFDRGTEAFF; CDR3 DNA: TGTGCCAGCAGCTTCGACAGGGGCACTGAAGCTTTCTTT; clone size: few; D gene: TRBD1; J gene: TRBJ1-1; V gene: TRBV7-2
CDR3 protein: CASSERGDEYADTQYF; CDR3 DNA: TGTGCCAGCAGTGAGCGGGGGGACGAGTACGCAGATACGCAGTATTTT; clone size: few; D gene: TRBD2; J gene: TRBJ2-3; V gene: TRBV9